This entry is about one T cell receptor beta chain. No antigen is known for it. This specimen comes from a study of T cell responses to AZD1222 COVID-19 vaccine. Using immunoSEQ multiplex PCR, the repertoire was profiled, and TCRdb retains in-frame clones only, with some absent. The table lists 54,000 or so clones, about 89% of them singletons, with roughly 2.1% in the top ten. Whole-study findings and limits: Distributed over spike, vaccine-associated CD4 TCRs predominated at 160-218 and 743-854. Only after the peak T cell response were repertoires sampled.

The specimen was peripheral blood, collected on day 0 of AZD1222 vaccination. The TCR comes from an adult in good health.

The CDR3 DNA sequence: TGCGCCAGCAGCTTGGAGGTCGCGGGGCCTCTGGGCAATGAGCAGTTCTTC. Residues: CASSLEVAGPLGNEQFF. The V call is TRBV5-1, the J call TRBJ2-1, with a weak D call TRBD2 (6 bases). Trimming took 0 bases from V and 6 from J, leaving 19 bases between them. The CDR3 consists of 17 residues. Per germline, CDR1 SGHRS and CDR2 YFSETQ.